The next 25 T cell receptor beta chains were all read from a single sample in a study of blood T cells in healthy people across ages. A second PCR, run for roughly 7 to 11 cycles, used a sample-barcoded 5' primer plus a J-beta primer mix. Using its own MiXCR run on the 5' RACE reads, TCRdb lists one record per CDR3 protein. The sample lists around 940,000 distinct CDR3 sequences, roughly 50% occurring once. Material: blood. All receptors derive from a woman in her fifties or sixties in good health.

The chain employs TRBV5-6 and TRBJ1-4; no firm D call. Per germline, CDR1 SGHDT and CDR2 YYEEEE. Trimming shortened V by 4 bases and J by 2 bases, and 21 bases separated the two germline ends. This CDR3 is 18 amino acids long. The CDR3: CASSHPRTLTATNEKLFF. DNA of the CDR3: TGTGCCAGCAGCCACCCACGAACCCTAACTGCGACTAATGAAAAACTGTTTTTT. Based on the CDR3 plus reference TRBV5-6 and TRBJ1-4, the full variable domain is DAGVTQSPTHLIKTRGQQVTLRCSPKSGHDTVSWYQQALGQGPQFIFQYYEEEERQRGNFPDRFSGHQFPNYSSELNVNALLLGDSALYLCASSHPRTLTATNEKLFFGSGTQLSVL.

The chain has TRBV20-1 and TRBJ2-4; no definite D call. The ends were cut back, 2 bases at V and 3 bases at J, with 11 bases in the middle. The CDR3 sequence is 14 residues long. In germline, CDR1 is DFQATT, CDR2 SNEGSKA (reference sequence). CDR3 residues: CSARLQFGKNIQYF. The CDR3, as DNA: TGCAGTGCTAGATTGCAGTTTGGCAAAAACATTCAGTACTTC.

V and J are TRBV20-1 and TRBJ2-7; the match to TRBD2 covers 8 bases. J was trimmed by 3 bases and V by 2 bases; bases with no gene match: 9. The germline V gene encodes CDR1 DFQATT and CDR2 SNEGSKA (reference sequence). The CDR3 totals 15 residues. The CDR3 bases are TGCAGTGCTAGATCCCTGACTAGCGAGAACTACGAGCAGTACTTC. Residues: CSARSLTSENYEQYF.

The chain uses TRBV12-3 or TRBV12-4 and TRBJ1-6; TRBD1 matches 8 bases. The ends lost 6 bases at V and 9 bases at J; junction bases unmatched: 10. This CDR3 comprises 15 residues. This CDR3 reads CASSQRTGKGSPLHF. In nucleotides, the CDR3 is TGTGCCAGCAGCCAGCGGACAGGGAAGGGTTCACCCCTCCACTTT.

The genes are TRBV7-6 and TRBJ2-7; D uncertain. The DNA end lines up better with TRBJ2-5; the J call may be wrong. This CDR3 contains 14 residues. The germline gives CDR1 SGHVS, CDR2 FNYEAQ. DNA for the CDR3: TGTGCCAGCAGCCCCACTGGCGCCCGGGAGACCCAGTACTTC. As protein: CASSPTGARETQYF.

CDR3 DNA sequence: TGTGCCAGCAGTTACTCGCCGACAGTCGAAGCTTTCTTT. This codes for CASSYSPTVEAFF. V is TRBV6-2 or TRBV6-3 and J is TRBJ1-1, with D possibly being TRBD1 (5 bases). Trimming took 0 bases from V and 8 from J, leaving 10 bases between them. The CDR3 has 13 residues. Germline V gene lookup returns CDR1 MNHEY and CDR2 SVGEGT.

Regarding this clonotype: Since no conserved phenylalanine or tryptophan closes the CDR3, a read error is the likely cause. The CDR3 DNA reads TGTGCCAGCAGCCCCCGACTAGTCGGCGAGCAGTACTTA. Its translation is CASSPRLVGEQYL. The rearrangement uses TRBV7-2 and TRBJ2-4; possibly TRBD2 for D (6 bases). Gene TRBJ2-7 matches the end of the DNA better, so the J call may be wrong. Germline CDR1 is SGHTA and CDR2 is FQGNSA. This CDR3 is 13 amino acids long.

In its sample, this clonotype was seen a few times. The rearrangement links TRBV20-1 to TRBJ1-1; possible D gene TRBD1, 5 bases. Germline CDR1 is DFQATT and CDR2 is SNEGSKA (reference sequence). The CDR3 has 13 residues. V was trimmed by 3 bases and J by 1 base, leaving 9 bases between them. The CDR3 DNA sequence: TGCAGTGCTAGGGCGGGGGGGAACACTGAAGCTTTCTTT. It encodes CSARAGGNTEAFF.

The table lists this clonotype with a few counts. V usage is TRBV20-1 and J usage is TRBJ2-7; 7 nucleotides match TRBD2. CDR1 DFQATT and CDR2 SNEGSKA come from the germline V gene (reference sequence). With V trimmed by 4 bases and J by 1 base, 4 bases remained unmatched. The CDR3 totals 13 residues. The CDR3 protein is CSATPSGSYEQYF. DNA for the CDR3: TGCAGTGCTACGCCTAGCGGATCCTACGAGCAGTACTTC.

The rearrangement uses TRBV28 and TRBJ2-5, with D possibly matching TRBD2 (6 bases). Gene TRBJ2-7 matches the end of the DNA better, so the J call may be wrong. Germline loops: CDR1 MDHEN, CDR2 SYDVKM. This CDR3 spans 15 amino acids. CDR3 loop: CASSLFRAGRYEQYF. CDR3 DNA sequence: TGTGCCAGCAGTTTATTTAGGGCAGGGAGGTACGAGCAGTACTTC.

The genes are TRBV10-3 and TRBJ2-5; TRBD1 matches 8 bases. Trimming at V came to 4 bases and at J to 1 base, leaving 2 bases not matched to a gene. This CDR3 has 14 amino acids. CDR1 ENHRY and CDR2 SYGVKD come from the germline V gene. CDR3 sequence reads: CAISGDRTQETQYF. The CDR3 nucleotides are TGTGCCATCAGTGGGGACAGGACCCAAGAGACCCAGTACTTC.

Comments on this clonotype: One end of the junction varies from germline; a read error may be responsible. This chain uses TRBV14 with TRBJ2-3; tentative D call: TRBD1 (5 bases). The CDR3 spans 12 residues. Germline lookup yields CDR1 SGHDN and CDR2 FVKESK. CDR3 nucleotide sequence: TGTGCCGGCAGCCAAAGACAGCATACGCAGTATTTT. Amino acids: CAGSQRQHTQYF.

The CDR3 is CATSEGTIHEQYF. CDR3 bases: TGTGCCACCAGTGAAGGGACAATACACGAGCAGTACTTC. The V call is TRBV24-1, the J call TRBJ2-5; D possibly corresponds to TRBD1 (6 bases). Gene TRBJ2-7 matches the end of the DNA better, so the J call may be wrong. The germline V gene has CDR1 KGHDR and CDR2 SFDVKD. This CDR3 region has 13 residues.

About this clonotype: A much larger clone lies one base from this, so it may be a read error. The chain carries TRBV3-1 and TRBJ2-5, with D perhaps being TRBD1 or TRBD2 (6 bases each). CDR1 is LGHDT, CDR2 YNNKEL, per germline (reference sequence). The CDR3 totals 15 residues. The DNA for the CDR3 is TGTGCCGGCAGCCTGAGGGGGGAAGGGCAAGAGACCCAGTACTTC. Encoded protein: CAGSLRGEGQETQYF.

This clonotype was counted between two and nine times. The chain carries TRBV10-3 and TRBJ2-5, with 7 bases aligning to TRBD2. Per germline, CDR1 ENHRY and CDR2 SYGVKD. The CDR3 spans 12 residues. The trim removed 5 bases at V and 13 bases at J, leaving 10 bases unmatched. For the CDR3, the DNA is TGTGCCATCAGTCAGGGAGGGACCGGGCGGTACTTC. Translation gives CAISQGGTGRYF.

DNA for the CDR3: TGTGCCAGCAGTAAAAACAGGGGGATGGGGACCCAGTACTTC. Encoded protein: CASSKNRGMGTQYF. The chain has TRBV6-1 and TRBJ2-5, with 8 bases identical to TRBD1. In germline, CDR1 is MNHNS, CDR2 SASEGT. This CDR3 is 14 amino acids long. J lost 7 bases, V lost 5 bases, and 9 bases had no gene match.

The chain recombines TRBV10-3 with TRBJ2-1; 8 bases map to TRBD2. J lost 1 base, V lost 0 bases, and 5 bases had no gene match. This CDR3 has 17 amino acids. Germline CDR1 ENHRY, CDR2 SYGVKD. CDR3 region: CAISESPRGRSYNEQFF. DNA of the CDR3: TGTGCCATCAGTGAGTCTCCCCGCGGGAGGTCCTACAATGAGCAGTTCTTC.

This clonotype turned up a few times. This chain links TRBV6-5 with TRBJ2-7; the D is unclear. The V end was cut by 0 bases, the J end by 2 bases, with 14 bases between. Germline-derived CDR1 and CDR2 are MNHEY and SVGAGI. The length of the CDR3 is 16 residues. CDR3 sequence (DNA): TGTGCCAGCAGTTACTCGTCGTCCGCAGGAACCTACGAGCAGTACTTC. The encoded protein is CASSYSSSAGTYEQYF.

V usage is TRBV3-1 and J usage is TRBJ2-7; D not resolved. The V gene's germline CDR1 is LGHDT and CDR2 YNNKEL (reference sequence). Trimming shortened V by 7 bases and J by 3 bases, and 19 bases separated the two germline ends. The CDR3 consists of 15 residues. CDR3 nucleotides: TGTGCCAGCACCTCGCAAGATAAGACATTCTACGAGCAGTACTTC. Translation: CASTSQDKTFYEQYF.

The chain employs TRBV6-1 and TRBJ2-7; D is perhaps TRBD1 (7 bases). The J call is in doubt because the DNA end fits TRBJ2-5 better. The CDR3 runs to 15 residues. Germline V gives CDR1 MNHNS, CDR2 SASEGT. The DNA for the CDR3 is TGTGCCAGCAGTGAGACAGGGTTCGGGGGAGAGACCCAGTACTTC. It translates to CASSETGFGGETQYF.

This clonotype was recorded a few times. J is TRBJ2-1 and V is TRBV6-2 or TRBV6-3; 7 positions agree with TRBD1. There are 15 residues in the CDR3. CDR1 is MNHEY, CDR2 SVGEGT, per germline. After removal of 3 bases from V and 5 bases from J, the junction contained 7 bases not matched to a gene. CDR3 loop: CASSYLGQSNNEQFF. The CDR3 DNA reads TGTGCCAGCAGTTATCTGGGACAGTCCAACAATGAGCAGTTCTTC.

This clonotype has more than one count but fewer than ten. The chain joins TRBV27 to TRBJ2-3; no reliable D call. Trimming removed 3 bases at V and 0 bases at J, with 10 bases between. CDR3 length: 15 amino acids. Germline V gene data show CDR1 as MNHEY and CDR2 as SMNVEV (reference sequence). The CDR3 region is CASSFLPTSTDTQYF. In DNA, the CDR3 is TGTGCCAGCAGTTTCCTTCCCACAAGCACAGATACGCAGTATTTT.

The rearrangement links TRBV29-1 to TRBJ1-1; no clear D gene. This CDR3 is 11 amino acids long. The germline V gene has CDR1 SQVTM and CDR2 ANQGSEA. The V gene lost 5 bases and the J gene lost 1 base, with 5 bases spanning the gap. The CDR3 protein is CSVPTNTEAFF. The CDR3 coding sequence is TGCAGCGTTCCCACGAACACTGAAGCTTTCTTT.

The chain employs TRBV11-2 and TRBJ1-6; no firm D call. Per the germline V gene, CDR1 is SGHAT and CDR2 is FQNNGV. V lost 8 bases to trimming and J lost 10 bases, with 18 bases between them. The CDR3 runs 14 residues. As DNA, the CDR3 is TGTGCCAGCGGACGGTACGGGGTAGGATCACCCCTCCACTTT. Protein product: CASGRYGVGSPLHF.

A single count supports this clonotype. The chain joins TRBV12-3 or TRBV12-4 to TRBJ2-1; D ambiguous. The V gene lost 5 bases and the J gene lost 9 bases, with 11 bases spanning the gap. There are 12 residues in the CDR3. CDR3 in DNA: TGTGCCAGCAGTCTCCCCCGAGCTGAGCAGTTCTTC. Amino acid sequence: CASSLPRAEQFF.